This TCR beta chain originates from a study of cytomegalovirus exposure and HLA in healthy donors. Background on the study: A data release that came early held roughly 85 million unique TCRs from HLA-typed donors.

The PCR contained 60 Vbeta and 13 Jbeta primers. Using immunoSEQ multiplex PCR, the repertoire was profiled, and TCRdb retains in-frame clones only, with some absent. In the table there are about 120,000 clones, roughly 80% of which are singletons. This CDR3 region has 13 residues. Looked up from germline, CDR1 is MGHDK and CDR2 is SYGVNS. Trimming removed 6 bases from V and 0 bases from J; junction bases left unmatched: 2. Note on this clone: No antigen is known for it.

Study observations and caveats: A further, later analysis showed that HLA-associated TCR beta chains (compared with equally common others) were more clonally expanded. A later analysis linked 15,000 to 20,000 TCR beta sequences to HLA alleles at 0.05 false discovery rate. It was only CMV serostatus that was available as immune exposure information.

The receptor comes from a female donor in good health and CMV-seronegative. The genes are TRBV25-1 and TRBJ2-7; 7 bases agree with TRBD1. The sample taken for sequencing was PBMCs. Here the CDR3 reads CASSAGGSYEQYF. In DNA form, the CDR3 reads TGTGCCAGCAGCGCAGGGGGCTCCTACGAGCAGTACTTC.